This T cell receptor (beta chain) was found in a study of OX40 agonist ivuxolimab in advanced cancers. For the study at large: Cancers in dose escalation were hepatocellular, melanoma, renal cell and head and neck. Three partial responders included one hepatocellular carcinoma patient and two cutaneous melanoma patients.

Data came from immunoSEQ multiplex PCR; TCRdb stores just in-frame clones and leaves some out. The repertoire has tens of thousands of clones, 75% to 90% of them found once; the top ten carry 0.94%. The CDR3 runs 14 residues. Per the germline V gene, CDR1 is MNHEY and CDR2 is SVGAGI. Deletions cut 8 bases from V and 11 bases from J, with 24 bases between. In its sample, this clone was seen once. This chain joins TRBV6-5 and TRBJ1-1; D uncertain. The origin of this receptor is an adult with an advanced solid tumor such as melanoma, head and neck, liver or kidney cancer. The sample consisted of CD4+ or CD8+ T cells sorted from blood, taken in a trial of the OX40 agonist ivuxolimab. In DNA, the CDR3 is TGTGCCAGCTATACCGGGCGCGGGAGAGGTGAGGCTTTCTTT. Protein: CASYTGRGRGEAFF.